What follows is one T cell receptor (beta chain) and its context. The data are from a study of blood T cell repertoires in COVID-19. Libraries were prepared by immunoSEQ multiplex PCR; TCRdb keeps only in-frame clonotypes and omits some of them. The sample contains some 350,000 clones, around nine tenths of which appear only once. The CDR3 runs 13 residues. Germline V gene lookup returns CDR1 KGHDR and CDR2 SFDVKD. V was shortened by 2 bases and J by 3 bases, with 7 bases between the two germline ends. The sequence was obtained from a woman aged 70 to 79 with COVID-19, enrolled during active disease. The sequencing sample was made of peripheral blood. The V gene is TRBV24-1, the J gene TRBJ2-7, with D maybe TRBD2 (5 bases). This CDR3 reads CATSDSGNYEQYF. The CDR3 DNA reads TGTGCCACCAGTGATTCCGGGAACTACGAGCAGTACTTC.